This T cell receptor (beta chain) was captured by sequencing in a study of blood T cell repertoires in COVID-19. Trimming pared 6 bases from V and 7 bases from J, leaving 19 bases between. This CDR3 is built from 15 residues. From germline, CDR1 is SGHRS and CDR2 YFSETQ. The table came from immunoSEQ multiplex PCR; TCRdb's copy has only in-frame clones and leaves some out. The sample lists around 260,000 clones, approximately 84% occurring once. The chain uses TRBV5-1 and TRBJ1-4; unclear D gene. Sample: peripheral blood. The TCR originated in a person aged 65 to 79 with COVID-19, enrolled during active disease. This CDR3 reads CASNPGDPAAEKLFF. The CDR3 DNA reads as TGCGCCAGCAATCCTGGAGACCCGGCGGCTGAAAAACTGTTTTTT. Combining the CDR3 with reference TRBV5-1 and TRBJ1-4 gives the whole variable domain KAGVTQTPRYLIKTRGQQVTLSCSPISGHRSVSWYQQTPGQGLQFLFEYFSETQRNKGNFPGRFSGRQFSNSRSEMNVSTLELGDSALYLCASNPGDPAAEKLFFGSGTQLSVL.